The 3 T cell receptor beta chains given below trace back to one sample, sequenced in a study of response to subunit inactivated influenza vaccine. TCRdb analysed the RT-PCR reads with MiXCR anew, one entry per CDR3 protein. The sample consists of roughly 700,000 distinct CDR3 sequences, less than 20% of them appearing once. This specimen consisted of PBMCs from blood, obtained approximately 12 days after vaccination. The origin of the receptors is a middle-aged man who received an inactivated influenza vaccine.

The CDR3 protein is CASSLGSEKLFF. CDR3 sequence (DNA): TGTGCCAGCAGCTTAGGATCCGAAAAACTGTTTTTT. This rearrangement joins TRBV7-9 to TRBJ1-4; D is uncertain. The ends were cut back, 1 base at V and 8 bases at J, with 5 bases in the middle. Germline CDR1 SEHNR, CDR2 FQNEAQ (reference sequence). The CDR3 consists of 12 residues.

The chain carries TRBV20-1 and TRBJ1-6, with 7 positions matching TRBD1. CDR1 and CDR2 (germline): DFQATT, SNEGSKA (reference sequence). The V and J ends lost 3 bases and 5 bases, in that order; junction bases with no gene match: 1. This CDR3 comprises 13 residues. The CDR3 reads CSARGQNNSPLHF. The CDR3, as DNA: TGCAGTGCTAGGGGACAGAATAATTCACCCCTCCACTTT.

This clonotype turned up a few times. V gene TRBV6-2 or TRBV6-3 combines with J gene TRBJ1-1; 7 nucleotides match TRBD1. V trimming: 6 bases; J trimming: 1 base; junction bases outside the gene matches: 8. Germline V lookup: CDR1 MNHEY, CDR2 SVGEGT. The CDR3 is 15 amino acids. CDR3 nucleotide sequence: TGTGCCAGCAGCAACAGGGGTCTAACGAACACTGAAGCTTTCTTT. It translates to CASSNRGLTNTEAFF.